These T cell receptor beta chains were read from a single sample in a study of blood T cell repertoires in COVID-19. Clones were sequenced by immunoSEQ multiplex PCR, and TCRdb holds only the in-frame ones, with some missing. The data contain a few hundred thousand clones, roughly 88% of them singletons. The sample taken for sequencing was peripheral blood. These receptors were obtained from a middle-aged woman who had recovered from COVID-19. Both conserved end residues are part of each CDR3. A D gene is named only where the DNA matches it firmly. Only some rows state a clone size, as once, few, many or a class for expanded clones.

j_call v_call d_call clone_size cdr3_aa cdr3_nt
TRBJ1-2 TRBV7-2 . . CASSDSGRLGRGYTF TGTGCCAGCAGCGATTCCGGGAGACTGGGTCGGGGCTACACCTTC
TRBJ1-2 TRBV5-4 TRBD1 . CASSLTDRGVDYGYTF TGTGCCAGCAGCTTGACCGACAGGGGCGTAGACTATGGCTACACCTTC
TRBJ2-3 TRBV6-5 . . CASSIRTSTDTQYF TGTGCCAGCAGTATCAGAACGAGCACAGATACGCAGTATTTT
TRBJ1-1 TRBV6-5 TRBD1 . CASSPPWGTGEAFF TGTGCCAGCAGTCCCCCCTGGGGGACAGGGGAAGCTTTCTTT
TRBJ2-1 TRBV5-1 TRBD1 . CASSPGTGGSYNEQFF TGCGCCAGCAGCCCAGGGACAGGGGGGTCCTACAATGAGCAGTTCTTC
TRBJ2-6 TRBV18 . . CASSPNRGSGANVLTF TGTGCCAGCTCACCTAACCGGGGCTCTGGGGCCAACGTCCTGACTTTC
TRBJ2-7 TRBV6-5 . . CASSYRGPSYEQYF TGTGCCAGCAGTTACAGGGGCCCCTCCTACGAGCAGTACTTC
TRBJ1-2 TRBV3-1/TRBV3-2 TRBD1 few CASHGTEIASLYGYTF TGTGCCAGCCACGGGACAGAAATCGCTTCCCTCTATGGCTACACCTTC
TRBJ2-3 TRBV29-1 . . CSVTEERFSTDTQYF TGCAGCGTCACGGAGGAGCGCTTTAGCACAGATACGCAGTATTTT
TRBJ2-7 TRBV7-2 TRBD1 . CASSVGTGRFSYEQYF TGTGCCAGCAGCGTCGGGACAGGGAGATTCTCCTACGAGCAGTACTTC
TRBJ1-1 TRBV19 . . CASSIQGMVPEAFF TGTGCCAGTAGTATTCAGGGGATGGTCCCTGAAGCTTTCTTT
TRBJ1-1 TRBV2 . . CASSELGGGVDTEAFF TGTGCCAGCAGTGAACTGGGCGGGGGTGTGGACACTGAAGCTTTCTTT
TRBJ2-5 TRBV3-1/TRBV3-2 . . CASSPRLLAETQYF TGTGCCAGCAGCCCTCGACTACTCGCGGAGACCCAGTACTTC
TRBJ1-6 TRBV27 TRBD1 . CASRLGTGDNSPLHF TGTGCCAGCAGACTGGGGACAGGGGACAATTCACCCCTCCACTTT
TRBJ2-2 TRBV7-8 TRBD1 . CASSIQGAHTGELFF TGTGCCAGCAGTATACAGGGGGCCCACACCGGGGAGCTGTTTTTT
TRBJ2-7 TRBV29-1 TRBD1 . CSVHDRVGEQYF TGCAGCGTTCACGACAGGGTAGGCGAGCAGTACTTC
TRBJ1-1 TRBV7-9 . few CASSLGRGGGPEAFF TGTGCCAGCAGCTTAGGTCGAGGGGGAGGGCCTGAAGCTTTCTTT
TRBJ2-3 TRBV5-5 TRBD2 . CASSFKLAWSQMSQDTQYF TGTGCCAGCAGCTTCAAACTAGCGTGGAGCCAAATGAGTCAAGATACGCAGTATTTT
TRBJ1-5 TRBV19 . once CASKLRGDTWQPQHF TGTGCCAGTAAATTAAGAGGGGACACGTGGCAGCCCCAGCATTTT
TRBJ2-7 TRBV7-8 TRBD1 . CASSRRPGQDEQYF TGTGCCAGCAGCCGCCGACCGGGACAGGACGAGCAGTACTTC
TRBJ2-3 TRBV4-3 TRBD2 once CASSPLTSETQYF TGCGCCAGCAGCCCGCTGACTAGCGAGACGCAGTATTTT
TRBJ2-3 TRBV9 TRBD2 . CASRRGGPSADTQYF TGTGCCAGCAGGAGGGGAGGGCCCTCAGCGGATACGCAGTATTTT